What follows are 30 T cell receptor beta chains derived from one specimen sequenced in a study of T-cell reconstitution after alpha-beta-depleted transplantation in children. A library of TCRbeta sequences, prepared with unique molecular identifiers, was generated. TCRdb itself ran the PCR reads through MiXCR, one entry per CDR3 protein. Found here are roughly 400,000 distinct CDR3 sequences, about a fifth of them singletons; the top ten hold around 3.9%. This material consisted of PBMCs from the stem cell graft donor, taken from the stem cell graft. These receptors were obtained from a human donor who donated a stem cell graft to a child with acute myeloid leukemia.

The CDR3 here is CAWSVGPDTQYF. CDR3 in DNA: TGTGCCTGGAGTGTGGGCCCAGATACGCAGTATTTT. The J gene is TRBJ2-3, the V gene TRBV30; unclear D gene. The CDR3 extends over 12 amino acids. Germline V gene data show CDR1 as GTSNPN and CDR2 as SVGIG (reference sequence). V was clipped by 0 bases and J by 4 bases, with 5 bases between them.

This clonotype was counted a few times. The chain carries TRBV7-9 and TRBJ2-7, with a tentative D call TRBD2 (6 bases). Looked up from germline, CDR1 is SEHNR and CDR2 is FQNEAQ (reference sequence). This CDR3 has 15 residues. Deletions cut 1 base from V and 2 bases from J, with 12 bases between. In DNA, the CDR3 is TGTGCCAGCAGCTTAGGACCCGGGAGTACCTACGAGCAGTACTTC. Translating it yields CASSLGPGSTYEQYF.

This clonotype was seen only a few times. V and J are TRBV5-1 and TRBJ2-1; 12 bases line up with TRBD2. This CDR3 spans 16 amino acids. J gave up 5 bases and V 4 bases, and 7 bases lay outside the gene matches. CDR1 and CDR2 from the germline V gene are SGHRS and YFSETQ. This chain's CDR3 is CASSGLAGGPNNEQFF. The CDR3 DNA sequence: TGCGCCAGCAGCGGGCTAGCGGGAGGGCCAAACAATGAGCAGTTCTTC.

Many counts were recorded for this clonotype. The chain joins TRBV12-3 or TRBV12-4 to TRBJ2-1, with D uncertain. V dropped 1 base and J dropped 10 bases, with 8 bases sitting between them. The CDR3 consists of 12 residues. The CDR3 DNA reads TGTGCCAGCAGTTTAGGGGCGCGGGAGCAGTTCTTC. Translating gives CASSLGAREQFF.

There are a few counts of this clonotype. This chain uses TRBV18 with TRBJ2-3; D unresolved. V was pared by 2 bases and J by 2 bases, with 11 bases between. Germline V gene sequence: CDR1 KGHSH, CDR2 LQKENI. CDR3 length equals 15 residues. The CDR3 loop reads CASSPSSQATDTQYF. The CDR3 DNA reads TGTGCCAGCTCACCATCGTCCCAGGCCACAGATACGCAGTATTTT.

In this sample, this clonotype turned up many times. The V call is TRBV20-1, the J call TRBJ1-1; D possibly corresponds to TRBD1 (5 bases). V was pared by 6 bases and J by 4 bases, with 15 bases between. The CDR3 loop spans 13 amino acids. Germline V gives CDR1 DFQATT, CDR2 SNEGSKA (reference sequence). CDR3 sequence reads: CSAQDRGVTEAFF. CDR3 in DNA: TGCAGTGCACAGGACCGAGGTGTCACTGAAGCTTTCTTT.

The V gene is TRBV12-3 or TRBV12-4, the J gene TRBJ2-7, with 12 bases lining up with TRBD2. With V trimmed by 7 bases and J by 6 bases, 7 bases remained unmatched. The CDR3 totals 14 residues. The CDR3 bases are TGTGCCAGCACCGGGACTAGCGGGTACTGCGAGCAGTACTTC. Protein sequence: CASTGTSGYCEQYF.

The chain joins TRBV10-3 to TRBJ2-5, with D possibly TRBD1 on 5 matching bases. The CDR3 has 13 residues. Trimming took 0 bases from V and 3 from J, leaving 5 bases between them. Germline loops: CDR1 ENHRY, CDR2 SYGVKD. The CDR3 DNA is TGTGCCATCAGTGAGTCGACAGAAGAGACCCAGTACTTC. Encoded protein: CAISESTEETQYF.

The rearrangement links TRBV25-1 to TRBJ2-1; 11 bases are shared with TRBD2. The germline V gene encodes CDR1 MGHDK and CDR2 SYGVNS. Unmatched junction bases numbered 12, after V lost 1 base and J lost 7 bases. This CDR3 spans 18 amino acids. DNA of the CDR3: TGTGCCAGCAGTGAATCCTCAGCCCTAGCGGGAGGAGGGAATGAGCAGTTCTTC. Amino acids: CASSESSALAGGGNEQFF.

This clonotype was seen at least ten times. The chain joins TRBV29-1 to TRBJ2-7; 9 nucleotides align to TRBD1. V lost 3 bases and J lost 3; bases outside the gene matches: 3. CDR3 length equals 13 residues. The germline gives CDR1 SQVTM, CDR2 ANQGSEA. Here the CDR3 reads CSVEGQGYYEQYF. The CDR3 DNA follows: TGCAGCGTTGAGGGACAGGGATACTACGAGCAGTACTTC.

This clonotype was recorded a few times. The rearrangement joins TRBV27 to TRBJ2-2; 7 bases align to TRBD2. V gave up 7 bases and J gave up 5 bases; unmatched junction bases: 13. The germline gives CDR1 MNHEY, CDR2 SMNVEV (reference sequence). The CDR3 runs 16 residues. This CDR3 reads CASTPWGGRGTGELFF. CDR3 in DNA: TGTGCCAGCACCCCCTGGGGCGGGAGAGGAACCGGGGAGCTGTTTTTT.

This clonotype was observed a handful of times. The chain employs TRBV14 and TRBJ2-7, with 12 bases identical to TRBD2. CDR1 and CDR2 (germline): SGHDN, FVKESK. V gave up 3 bases and J gave up 3 bases; unmatched junction bases: 12. This CDR3 has 18 amino acids. Written as DNA, the CDR3 is TGTGCCAGCAGCCAGAAAGGACTAGCGGGGAGACGCCTCTACGAGCAGTACTTC. This gives the protein CASSQKGLAGRRLYEQYF.

This clonotype occurred a few times. The chain carries TRBV28 and TRBJ2-7; 7 bases match TRBD1. CDR1 is MDHEN, CDR2 SYDVKM, per germline. J was trimmed by 2 bases and V by 5 bases; bases with no gene match: 6. This CDR3 region has 14 residues. Written as DNA, the CDR3 is TGTGCCAGCAGTGAGACAGGGATCCCCTACGAGCAGTACTTC. Translated: CASSETGIPYEQYF.

In its sample, this clonotype was seen many times. The V gene is TRBV20-1, the J gene TRBJ1-5; no firm D call. Germline lookup yields CDR1 DFQATT and CDR2 SNEGSKA (reference sequence). Trimming took 3 bases from V and 5 from J, leaving 11 bases between them. CDR3 size: 13 residues. CDR3 protein: CSASLGLYQPQHF. Written as DNA, the CDR3 is TGCAGTGCTAGCTTGGGGTTATATCAGCCCCAGCATTTT.

This clonotype was seen a handful of times. This chain links TRBV28 with TRBJ2-1, with D unresolved. Looked up from germline, CDR1 is MDHEN and CDR2 is SYDVKM. Trimming shortened V by 6 bases and J by 6 bases, and 6 bases separated the two germline ends. This CDR3 region has 11 residues. The CDR3 DNA follows: TGTGCCAGCAGCTCTGCCAATGAGCAGTTCTTC. It translates to CASSSANEQFF.

This clonotype was observed a few times. V is TRBV7-2 and J is TRBJ2-7; weak D call: TRBD1 (6 bases). Germline V gene lookup returns CDR1 SGHTA and CDR2 FQGNSA. This CDR3 contains 13 residues. Trimming took 5 bases from V and 7 from J, leaving 15 bases between them. This CDR3 is CASSGQSRGEQYF. In DNA form, the CDR3 reads TGTGCCAGCAGCGGACAGTCCCGAGGGGAGCAGTACTTC.

This clonotype was seen at least ten times. The genes are TRBV20-1 and TRBJ2-7, with D perhaps TRBD2 (6 bases). CDR3 length equals 15 residues. V was clipped by 0 bases and J by 3 bases, with 15 bases between them. Per the germline V gene, CDR1 is DFQATT and CDR2 is SNEGSKA (reference sequence). CDR3 amino acids: CSARDLRGGDYEQYF. CDR3 sequence (DNA): TGCAGTGCTAGAGACTTGCGGGGCGGCGACTACGAGCAGTACTTC.

This clonotype occurred many times. V usage is TRBV4-2 and J usage is TRBJ2-1, with D uncertain. CDR1 is LGHNA and CDR2 is YNFKEQ in the germline V gene. This CDR3 is built from 13 residues. V shed 0 bases and J shed 5 bases, with 5 bases lying between them. The CDR3 is CASSQDSDNEQFF. The CDR3 DNA is TGTGCCAGCAGCCAAGATTCGGACAATGAGCAGTTCTTC.

A few counts support this clonotype. The CDR3 protein is CASSESTGAKLFF. CDR3 DNA sequence: TGTGCCAGCAGTGAGTCGACAGGGGCGAAACTGTTTTTT. This chain links TRBV25-1 with TRBJ1-4, with 8 bases fitting TRBD1. The CDR3 extends over 13 amino acids. V gave up 3 bases and J gave up 11 bases; unmatched junction bases: 5. The germline V gene has CDR1 MGHDK and CDR2 SYGVNS. The variable domain in full, completed from reference TRBV25-1 and TRBJ1-4, reads EADIYQTPRYLVIGTGKKITLECSQTMGHDKMYWYQQDPGMELHLIHYSYGVNSTEKGDLSSESTVSRIRTEHFPLTLESARPSHTSQYLCASSESTGAKLFFGSGTQLSVL.

This clonotype was detected ten times or more. The V and J genes are TRBV12-3 or TRBV12-4 and TRBJ2-6; TRBD1 matches 8 bases. CDR3 size: 16 residues. Germline trimming cut 5 bases from V and 2 bases from J; bases unmatched to any gene: 5. The CDR3 region is CASSKDRGAGANVLTF. CDR3 nucleotides: TGTGCCAGCAGTAAAGACAGGGGAGCTGGGGCCAACGTCCTGACTTTC.

This clonotype was counted ten times or more. The chain employs TRBV20-1 and TRBJ2-7; 13 nucleotides agree with TRBD2. V lost 7 bases to trimming and J lost 5 bases; unmatched junction nucleotides: 8. Germline values: CDR1 DFQATT, CDR2 SNEGSKA (reference sequence). The CDR3 sequence is 14 residues long. This chain's CDR3 is CSVSSGTSGNEQYF. CDR3 DNA: TGCAGTGTCTCCTCCGGGACTAGCGGGAACGAGCAGTACTTC.

This clonotype was observed a few times. The rearrangement links TRBV6-2 or TRBV6-3 to TRBJ2-7; D possibly corresponds to TRBD1 (6 bases). The germline V gene has CDR1 MNHEY and CDR2 SVGEGT. CDR3 length equals 15 residues. V was shortened by 6 bases and J by 2 bases, with 17 bases between the two germline ends. CDR3 bases: TGTGCCAGCAGCCTTTCGACAGGCCGGGCCTACGAGCAGTACTTC. This sequence encodes CASSLSTGRAYEQYF.

There are many counts of this clonotype. This chain uses TRBV20-1 with TRBJ2-1; 13 bases map to TRBD2. J was trimmed by 3 bases and V by 1 base; bases with no gene match: 0. The CDR3 runs to 15 residues. Germline CDR1 reads DFQATT; CDR2 reads SNEGSKA (reference sequence). The CDR3 DNA reads TGCAGTGCTAGAGGGACTAGCGGGAGCTACAATGAGCAGTTCTTC. This gives the protein CSARGTSGSYNEQFF.

This clonotype was seen many times. The genes are TRBV10-3 and TRBJ2-1; TRBD2 might be the D (6 bases). From germline, CDR1 is ENHRY and CDR2 SYGVKD. The CDR3 has 12 amino acids. V lost 7 bases and J 8 bases, leaving 12 bases between the germline ends. CDR3 in amino acids: CAITKEGHEQFF. CDR3 DNA sequence: TGTGCCATCACAAAGGAGGGCCATGAGCAGTTCTTC.

This chain connects TRBV5-1 to TRBJ2-1, with 8 bases aligning to TRBD2. The J segment lost 8 bases and the V segment lost 3 bases, leaving 7 bases of the junction unmatched. Germline V gives CDR1 SGHRS, CDR2 YFSETQ. The CDR3 is 14 residues long. The CDR3 bases are TGCGCCAGCAGCTGGGGGACTAGTGTCGATGAGCAGTTCTTC. This translates into CASSWGTSVDEQFF.

This clonotype has a handful of counts. This chain connects TRBV18 to TRBJ2-5, with D unresolved. The CDR3 is 12 residues long. Trimming stripped 2 bases from V and 5 bases from J, with 6 bases between. CDR1 is KGHSH, CDR2 LQKENI, per germline. The CDR3 region is CASSPSRETQYF. As DNA, the CDR3 is TGTGCCAGCTCACCATCGCGGGAGACCCAGTACTTC.

This clonotype was detected a few times. The rearrangement uses TRBV29-1 and TRBJ2-7; D might be TRBD2 (5 bases). Trimming cost V 4 bases and J 0 bases, with 10 bases left between them. This CDR3 is built from 13 residues. CDR1 and CDR2 from the germline V gene are SQVTM and ANQGSEA. CDR3 DNA sequence: TGCAGCGTTGCGAGGGCTAGCTCCTACGAGCAGTACTTC. Amino acid sequence: CSVARASSYEQYF.

This clonotype has just a few counts. The chain uses TRBV20-1 and TRBJ1-1; tentatively, D is TRBD1 (5 bases). Germline lookup yields CDR1 DFQATT and CDR2 SNEGSKA (reference sequence). CDR3 length: 16 amino acids. V was clipped by 0 bases and J by 5 bases, with 19 bases between them. Here the CDR3 DNA reads TGCAGTGCTAGAGATCTACCTTGGGGGGTAGGGACTGAAGCTTTCTTT. Its protein is CSARDLPWGVGTEAFF.

This clonotype was counted a few times. The gene calls are TRBV12-3 or TRBV12-4 and TRBJ2-7, with TRBD2 matching over 8 bases. J was trimmed by 6 bases and V by 3 bases; bases with no gene match: 4. The CDR3 covers 13 residues. Here the CDR3 reads CASSLILAGEQYF. CDR3 bases: TGTGCCAGCAGTTTGATTCTAGCGGGCGAGCAGTACTTC.

This clonotype has just a few counts. The chain couples TRBV7-2 to TRBJ1-1; no definite D call. This CDR3 has 14 amino acids. V gave up 5 bases and J gave up 4 bases, with 14 bases separating them. Germline V CDR1 and CDR2: SGHTA, FQGNSA. CDR3 region: CASSPRPESTEAFF. In DNA form, the CDR3 reads TGTGCCAGCAGCCCCCGGCCGGAGAGCACTGAAGCTTTCTTT.